This T cell receptor (beta chain) derives from a study of T cells in Graves' hyperthyroidism and ophthalmopathy. Study summary: At initial diagnosis, before any treatment had begun, peripheral blood was obtained.

Researchers amplified the TCR beta CDR3 regions from RNA transcripts. The HTBI primer set drove a first-round RT-PCR of the TCR CDR3. In TCRdb, the multiplex PCR reads were re-called with MiXCR into one record per CDR3 protein. The sample comprises roughly 400,000 distinct CDR3 sequences, around 25% of which are singletons, and around 79% rests with the top ten. There are 13 residues in the CDR3. Germline V lookup: CDR1 SGHAT, CDR2 FQNNGV. V lost 5 bases to trimming and J lost 6 bases, with 11 bases between them. Concerning this clonotype: No antigen is known for it.

Findings and caveats of the study: By a 13 V-J model, ophthalmopathy was set apart from stable hyperthyroidism.

This receptor was obtained from a man aged 50-59 years with Graves' hyperthyroidism. This rearrangement joins TRBV11-2 to TRBJ1-5, with TRBD1 as a possible D gene (6 bases). Material: blood. The CDR3 spells CASSPDRLQPQHF. The CDR3 coding sequence is TGTGCCAGCAGCCCTGACAGGCTTCAGCCCCAGCATTTT.